One T cell receptor (beta chain) is described in this entry. The antigen is not known. This sample is drawn from a study of T cell responses to AZD1222 COVID-19 vaccine. The CDR3 extends over 14 amino acids. The germline V gene has CDR1 GTSNPN and CDR2 SVGIG (reference sequence). J gave up 8 bases and V 3 bases, and 10 bases lay outside the gene matches. The data were produced by immunoSEQ multiplex PCR, yet TCRdb's version contains in-frame clones alone and is incomplete. Here the sample spans over 110,000 clones, roughly 92% being singletons. General study points: Repertoires were sampled only after the peak T cell response. Breadth and depth of Spike-specific TCRs rose after two AZD1222 doses.

The chain links TRBV30 to TRBJ1-2; 9 bases align to TRBD1. The receptor was isolated from an adult who received the AZD1222 COVID-19 vaccine. The sample consisted of peripheral blood, taken 28 days after the second AZD1222 dose. The CDR3 nucleotides read TGTGCCTGGAGCCAAACAGGGGGCGCGGAGGGCTACACCTTC. It specifies CAWSQTGGAEGYTF. The full variable domain, its missing parts supplied by reference TRBV30 and TRBJ1-2, is SQTIHQWPATLVQPVGSPLSLECTVEGTSNPNLYWYRQAAGRGLQLLFYSVGIGQISSEVPQNLSASRPQDRQFILSSKKLLLSDSGFYLCAWSQTGGAEGYTFGSGTRLTVV.